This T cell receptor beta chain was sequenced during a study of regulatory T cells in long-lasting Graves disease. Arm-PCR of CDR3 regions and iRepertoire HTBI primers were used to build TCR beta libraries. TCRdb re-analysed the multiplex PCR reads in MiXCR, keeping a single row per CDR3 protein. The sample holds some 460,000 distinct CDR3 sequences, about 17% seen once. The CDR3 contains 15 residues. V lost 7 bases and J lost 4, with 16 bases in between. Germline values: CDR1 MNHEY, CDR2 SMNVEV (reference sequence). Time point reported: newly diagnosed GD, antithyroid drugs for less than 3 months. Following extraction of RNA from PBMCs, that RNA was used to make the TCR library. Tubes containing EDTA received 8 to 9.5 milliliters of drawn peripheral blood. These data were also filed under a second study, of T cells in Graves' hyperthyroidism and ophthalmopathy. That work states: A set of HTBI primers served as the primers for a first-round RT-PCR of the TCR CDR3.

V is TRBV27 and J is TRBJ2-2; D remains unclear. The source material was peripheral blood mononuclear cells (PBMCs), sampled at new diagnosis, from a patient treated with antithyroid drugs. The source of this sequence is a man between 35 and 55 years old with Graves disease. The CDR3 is CASTLNWSPTGELFF. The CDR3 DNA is TGTGCCAGCACCCTAAATTGGAGTCCCACCGGGGAGCTGTTTTTT.